This entry describes one T cell receptor (beta chain). Its antigen is undetermined. Primers included in the PCR were 60 Vbeta and 13 Jbeta primers. Sequencing used immunoSEQ multiplex PCR; TCRdb keeps in-frame clones, though not all of them. The sample contains about 130,000 clones, less than 75% of which appear only once. These data are taken from a study of cytomegalovirus exposure and HLA in healthy donors. General study points: Relative to equally common others, HLA-associated TCR beta chains showed greater clonal expansion in a later analysis.

The CDR3 sequence is 16 residues long. Germline loops: CDR1 SNHLY, CDR2 FYNNEI. The V end was cut by 6 bases, the J end by 6 bases, with 22 bases between. The V gene is TRBV2, the J gene TRBJ2-3; tentative D call: TRBD1 (7 bases). The sequence was collected from a woman in her thirties or forties in good health and CMV-seropositive. Sample: PBMCs. The CDR3 bases are TGTGCCAGCAGCCGGGGGCGGACAGGCGGCGCGGATACGCAGTATTTT. Protein: CASSRGRTGGADTQYF.